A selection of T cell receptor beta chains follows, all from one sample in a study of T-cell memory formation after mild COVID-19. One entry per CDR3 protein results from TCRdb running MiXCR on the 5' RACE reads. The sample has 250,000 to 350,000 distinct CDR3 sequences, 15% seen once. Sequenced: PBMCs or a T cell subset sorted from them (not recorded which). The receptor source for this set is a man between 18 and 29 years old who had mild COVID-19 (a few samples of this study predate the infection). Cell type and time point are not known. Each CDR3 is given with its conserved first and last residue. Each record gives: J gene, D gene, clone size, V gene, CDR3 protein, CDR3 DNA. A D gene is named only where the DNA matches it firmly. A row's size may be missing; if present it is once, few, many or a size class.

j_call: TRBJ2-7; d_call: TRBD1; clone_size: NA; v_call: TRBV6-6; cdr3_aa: CASSRGGQGAADEQYF; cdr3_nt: TGTGCCAGCAGCCGAGGGGGACAGGGGGCAGCGGACGAGCAGTACTTC
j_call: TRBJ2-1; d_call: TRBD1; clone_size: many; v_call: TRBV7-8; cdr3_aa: CASSLTGTDDNEQFF; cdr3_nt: TGTGCCAGCAGCTTGACCGGGACAGATGACAATGAGCAGTTCTTC
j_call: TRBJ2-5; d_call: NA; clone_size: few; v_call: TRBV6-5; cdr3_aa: CASSYSTDHQETQYF; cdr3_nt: TGTGCCAGCAGTTACTCGACGGATCACCAAGAGACCCAGTACTTC
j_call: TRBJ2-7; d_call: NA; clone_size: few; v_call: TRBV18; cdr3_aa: CASSPTSLSYEQYF; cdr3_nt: TGTGCCAGCTCACCCACAAGCCTCTCCTACGAGCAGTACTTC
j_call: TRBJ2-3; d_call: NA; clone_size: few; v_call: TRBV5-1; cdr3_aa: CASSLVEDSTDTQYF; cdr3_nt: TGCGCCAGCAGCTTGGTGGAGGATAGCACAGATACGCAGTATTTT
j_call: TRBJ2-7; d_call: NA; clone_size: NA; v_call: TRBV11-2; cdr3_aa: CASSFAGTYEQYF; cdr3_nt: TGTGCCAGCAGCTTCGCAGGTACCTACGAGCAGTACTTC
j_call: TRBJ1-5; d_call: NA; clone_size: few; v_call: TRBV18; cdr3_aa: CASSPEYNSNQPQHF; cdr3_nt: TGTGCCAGCTCACCAGAATACAATAGCAATCAGCCCCAGCATTTT
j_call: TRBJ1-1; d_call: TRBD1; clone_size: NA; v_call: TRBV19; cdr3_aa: CASRRTGERTEAFF; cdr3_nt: TGTGCCAGTAGACGGACAGGGGAAAGGACTGAAGCTTTCTTT
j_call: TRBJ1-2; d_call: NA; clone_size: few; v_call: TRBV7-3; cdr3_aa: CASSLDAQNGYTF; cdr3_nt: TGTGCCAGCAGCCTGGACGCCCAAAATGGCTACACCTTC
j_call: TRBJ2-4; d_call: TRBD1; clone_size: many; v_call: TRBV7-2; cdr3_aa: CASSLAGTGGNIQYF; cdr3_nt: TGTGCCAGCAGCTTAGCTGGGACAGGGGGGAACATTCAGTACTTC
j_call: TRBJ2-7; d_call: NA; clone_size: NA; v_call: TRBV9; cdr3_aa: CASSVGVANSYEQYF; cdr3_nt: TGTGCCAGCAGCGTGGGGGTGGCGAACTCCTACGAGCAGTACTTC
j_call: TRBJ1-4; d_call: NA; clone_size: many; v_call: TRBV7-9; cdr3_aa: CASSPRRETNEKLFF; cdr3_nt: TGTGCCAGCAGCCCTCGACGGGAGACGAATGAAAAACTGTTTTTT
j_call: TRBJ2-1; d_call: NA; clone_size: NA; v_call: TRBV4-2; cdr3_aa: CASSQDREYNEQFF; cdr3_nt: TGTGCCAGCAGCCAAGATAGGGAATACAATGAGCAGTTCTTC
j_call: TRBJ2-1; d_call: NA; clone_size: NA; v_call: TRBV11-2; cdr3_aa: CASSLLQGFSDEQFF; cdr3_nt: TGTGCCAGCAGCTTATTGCAGGGGTTTTCCGATGAGCAGTTCTTC
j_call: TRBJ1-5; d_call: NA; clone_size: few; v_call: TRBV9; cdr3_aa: CASSVEGASNQPQHF; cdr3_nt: TGTGCCAGCAGCGTAGAAGGGGCCAGCAATCAGCCCCAGCATTTT
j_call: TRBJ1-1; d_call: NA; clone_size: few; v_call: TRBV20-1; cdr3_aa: CSAGRGTFGTEAFF; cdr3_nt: TGCAGTGCTGGCCGAGGGACGTTTGGGACTGAAGCTTTCTTT
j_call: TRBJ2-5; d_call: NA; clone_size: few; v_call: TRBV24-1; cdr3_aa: CATSDLFGETQYF; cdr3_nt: TGTGCCACCAGTGATCTATTCGGTGAGACCCAGTACTTC
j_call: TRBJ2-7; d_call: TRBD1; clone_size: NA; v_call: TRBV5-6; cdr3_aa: CASSLPGTGVEQYF; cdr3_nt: TGTGCCAGCAGCTTGCCCGGCACAGGGGTAGAGCAGTACTTC
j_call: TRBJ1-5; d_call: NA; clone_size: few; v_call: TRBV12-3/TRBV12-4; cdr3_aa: CASSPQGQNNQPQHF; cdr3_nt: TGTGCCAGCAGTCCACAAGGACAGAACAATCAGCCCCAGCATTTT
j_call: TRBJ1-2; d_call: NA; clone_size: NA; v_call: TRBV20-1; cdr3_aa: CSARDRTSYGYTF; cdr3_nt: TGCAGTGCTAGAGATAGAACAAGCTATGGCTACACCTTC
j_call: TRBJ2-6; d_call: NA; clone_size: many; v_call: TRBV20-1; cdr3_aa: CIAALSGANVLTF; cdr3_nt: TGCATCGCCGCATTATCCGGGGCCAACGTCCTGACTTTC
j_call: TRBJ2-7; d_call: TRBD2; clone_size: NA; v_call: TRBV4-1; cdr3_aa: CASSQGGGNYEQYF; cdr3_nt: TGCGCCAGCAGCCAGGGCGGGGGAAACTACGAGCAGTACTTC
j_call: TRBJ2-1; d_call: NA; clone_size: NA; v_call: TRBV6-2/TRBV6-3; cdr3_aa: CASSYMANSYNEQFF; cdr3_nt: TGTGCCAGCAGTTACATGGCGAACTCTTACAATGAGCAGTTCTTC
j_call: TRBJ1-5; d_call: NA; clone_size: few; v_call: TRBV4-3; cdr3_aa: CASSPGPFNQPQHF; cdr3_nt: TGCGCCAGCAGCCCGGGTCCCTTCAATCAGCCCCAGCATTTT
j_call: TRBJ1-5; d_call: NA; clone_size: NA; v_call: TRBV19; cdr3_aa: CASSWSSYSNQPQHF; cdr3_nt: TGTGCCAGTAGTTGGAGTAGTTATAGCAATCAGCCCCAGCATTTT
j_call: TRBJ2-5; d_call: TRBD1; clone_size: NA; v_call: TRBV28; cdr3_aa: CASSRIQGAETQYF; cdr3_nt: TGTGCCAGCAGCCGAATACAGGGGGCAGAGACCCAGTACTTC